Below are 3 T cell receptor beta chains sequenced from a single sample in a study of response to subunit inactivated influenza vaccine. TCRdb processed the RT-PCR reads anew with MiXCR; each CDR3 protein has one entry. The sample shows 450,000 to 700,000 distinct CDR3 sequences, 12% to 15% of them seen only once. This material consisted of PBMCs from blood, taken less than 13 days after vaccination. Receptors originate from a man aged 50 to 59 who received an inactivated influenza vaccine.

The sample holds a few counts of this clonotype. J is TRBJ2-4 and V is TRBV4-3, with 8 bases lining up with TRBD1. The V and J ends lost 2 bases and 7 bases, in that order; junction bases with no gene match: 4. Germline V gene lookup returns CDR1 LGHNA and CDR2 YSLEER. The CDR3 runs 14 residues. The CDR3 nucleotides are TGCGCCAGCAGCCAATACCGGGACAGGAACATTCAGTACTTC. It encodes CASSQYRDRNIQYF.

This clonotype was seen more than once but under ten times. The V and J genes are TRBV20-1 and TRBJ1-6; maybe TRBD1 (5 bases). Germline-derived CDR1 and CDR2 are DFQATT and SNEGSKA (reference sequence). Trimming pared 6 bases from V and 4 bases from J, leaving 13 bases between. The CDR3 totals 14 residues. This chain's CDR3 is CSAAGTSYNSPLHF. DNA for the CDR3: TGCAGTGCGGCCGGGACCTCATATAATTCACCCCTCCACTTT.

The V gene is TRBV7-2, the J gene TRBJ2-7; 10 positions match TRBD1. Losses at the gene ends were 5 bases for V and 4 bases for J; bases not matched to a gene: 14. The germline V gene has CDR1 SGHTA and CDR2 FQGNSA. The CDR3 covers 17 residues. CDR3 in amino acids: CASSIDRGRRERYEQYF. CDR3 DNA: TGTGCCAGCAGCATAGACAGGGGGCGGCGGGAAAGGTACGAGCAGTACTTC.